Shown below are 27 T cell receptor beta chains from a single sample sequenced in a study of beta chain features in type 1 diabetes. The study's findings and limits: Within each of all four CD4+ subsets, Type 1 diabetes patients had TCRB CDR3s that were moderately but significantly shorter.

These TCRs are of unknown antigen specificity. Reverse transcription of all isolated RNA meant that expressed TCRB transcripts were sequenced. Profiled with immunoSEQ multiplex PCR; TCRdb holds only in-frame clones, not every one. This sample has 300,000 to 350,000 clones, with roughly 12% found just once. Sequencing was done on a sample of naive CD4+ T cells from blood. These receptors originate from a woman aged 18-29 years with type 1 diabetes.

This clone has more than one count but fewer than ten. The rearrangement joins TRBV5-1 to TRBJ2-1; 7 bases are a match to TRBD2. Trimming cost V 4 bases and J 0 bases; bases outside gene matches: 7. The CDR3 is made up of 16 amino acids. Germline V gene sequence: CDR1 SGHRS, CDR2 YFSETQ. CDR3 protein: CASSRIAGSSYNEQFF. As DNA, the CDR3 is TGCGCCAGCAGCAGGATAGCGGGTAGCTCCTACAATGAGCAGTTCTTC.

Only a few counts were recorded for this clone. This chain joins TRBV5-1 and TRBJ1-1; D gene unclear. This CDR3 contains 17 residues. Per the germline V gene, CDR1 is SGHRS and CDR2 is YFSETQ. The V gene lost 3 bases and the J gene lost 2 bases, with 20 bases spanning the gap. The CDR3 bases are TGCGCCAGCAGCTCGGCGGGGAGAATCGGCTTAAACACTGAAGCTTTCTTT. Residues: CASSSAGRIGLNTEAFF. The full variable domain, its missing parts supplied by reference TRBV5-1 and TRBJ1-1, is KAGVTQTPRYLIKTRGQQVTLSCSPISGHRSVSWYQQTPGQGLQFLFEYFSETQRNKGNFPGRFSGRQFSNSRSEMNVSTLELGDSALYLCASSSAGRIGLNTEAFFGQGTRLTVV.

V and J are TRBV21-1 and TRBJ2-7; the DNA was not used to check the table's D call, TRBD1. TRBV21-1 is a documented pseudogene. The CDR3 extends over 17 amino acids. CDR3 nucleotide sequence: TGTGCCAGCAGCACAGGTCCGGGGACAGGTATTACCTACGAGCAGTACGTC. It encodes CASSTGPGTGITYEQYV.

The CDR3 is CASSMSGRAGEGETQYF. CDR3 bases: TGCGCCAGCAGCATGAGTGGGCGAGCGGGAGAGGGCGAGACCCAGTACTTC. The chain has TRBV5-1 and TRBJ2-5; 8 bases map to TRBD2. Germline loops: CDR1 SGHRS, CDR2 YFSETQ. Trimming took 4 bases from V and 5 from J; bases not matched to a gene: 16. The CDR3 has 17 amino acids.

The V and J genes are TRBV5-1 and TRBJ2-3, with 8 bases aligning to TRBD1. This CDR3 region has 17 residues. J lost 2 bases, V lost 0 bases, and 8 bases had no gene match. Looked up from germline, CDR1 is SGHRS and CDR2 is YFSETQ. In nucleotides, the CDR3 is TGCGCCAGCAGCTTGGCCTCTACAGGGGGGATCACAGATACGCAGTATTTT. Translation: CASSLASTGGITDTQYF.

As regards this clone: This same CDR3 is encoded by further DNA sequences in the sample. This chain uses TRBV7-9 with TRBJ2-1, with TRBD2 identical over 9 bases. V was clipped by 5 bases and J by 2 bases; unmatched bases: 4. The CDR3 loop spans 15 amino acids. Germline V CDR1 and CDR2: SEHNR, FQNEAQ (reference sequence). The CDR3, as DNA: TGTGCCAGCAGCCCATTAGCGGGAGCCTACAATGAGCAGTTCTTC. Protein product: CASSPLAGAYNEQFF.

This chain connects TRBV18 to TRBJ2-2; TRBD1 might be the D (6 bases). The CDR3 length is 17 residues. The ends were cut back, 3 bases at V and 1 base at J, with 15 bases in the middle. CDR1 is KGHSH and CDR2 is LQKENI in the germline V gene. CDR3 nucleotide sequence: TGTGCCAGCTCACCTCAGATGGACAGTAAGAACACCGGGGAGCTGTTTTTT. Amino acids: CASSPQMDSKNTGELFF.

The chain carries TRBV18 and TRBJ2-5; D perhaps matches TRBD1 (6 bases). There are 13 residues in the CDR3. Trimming took off 3 bases at V and 4 bases at J, with 9 bases between the two ends. Germline CDR1 reads KGHSH; CDR2 reads LQKENI. CDR3 sequence reads: CASSPSTGETQYF. DNA of the CDR3: TGTGCCAGCTCACCTTCGACAGGAGAGACCCAGTACTTC.

This clone was seen a handful of times. The gene calls are TRBV9 and TRBJ2-1; TRBD1 might be the D (6 bases). From germline, CDR1 is SGDLS and CDR2 YYNGEE. The CDR3 consists of 15 residues. Trimming left V 4 bases short and J 15 bases short, with 26 bases between. CDR3 loop: CASSPVPGQLVPGFF. The CDR3 nucleotides read TGTGCCAGCAGCCCCGTGCCTGGACAGTTGGTCCCTGGGTTCTTC.

The chain carries TRBV6-1 and TRBJ1-5; D gene ambiguous. Trimming removed 4 bases from V and 0 bases from J, with 10 bases in between. Germline CDR1 and CDR2: MNHNS and SASEGT. The CDR3 has 15 residues. CDR3 bases: TGTGCCAGCAGTGCACAGACCCTTAGCAATCAGCCCCAGCATTTT. Translating it yields CASSAQTLSNQPQHF.

The chain recombines TRBV27 with TRBJ1-2, with 9 nucleotides matching TRBD1. This CDR3 has 15 residues. Germline lookup yields CDR1 MNHEY and CDR2 SMNVEV (reference sequence). The J segment lost 6 bases and the V segment lost 5 bases, leaving 10 bases of the junction unmatched. CDR3 in DNA: TGTGCCAGCAGTCCAAACCGGGACAGGGTACATGGCTACACCTTC. Amino acids: CASSPNRDRVHGYTF.

The sample holds a few counts of this clone. The chain is built from TRBV11-2 and TRBJ2-7, with D possibly matching TRBD1 (6 bases). Trimming pared 8 bases from V and 3 bases from J, leaving 11 bases between. CDR3 size: 12 residues. The germline V gene has CDR1 SGHAT and CDR2 FQNNGV. The CDR3 bases are TGTGCCAGCGCTACCAGGGGCTACGAGCAGTACGTC. It specifies CASATRGYEQYV.

The chain links TRBV9 to TRBJ1-2; D might be TRBD1 (5 bases). The CDR3 runs 13 residues. CDR1 is SGDLS and CDR2 is YYNGEE in the germline V gene. The V gene lost 2 bases and the J gene lost 2 bases, with 7 bases spanning the gap. The CDR3 DNA sequence: TGTGCCAGCAGCGTCAGGGCCAACTATGGCTACACCTTC. This encodes CASSVRANYGYTF.

This clone appeared a few times. The CDR3 sequence: CASSLAATMADTQYF. CDR3 bases: TGTGCCAGCAGCTTAGCGGCGACAATGGCAGATACGCAGTATTTT. The chain couples TRBV11-3 to TRBJ2-3; no firm D call. Germline CDR1 reads SGHNT; CDR2 reads YENEEA. V was pared by 1 base and J by 4 bases, with 12 bases between. The CDR3 contains 15 residues.

There are a few counts of this clone. This rearrangement joins TRBV29-1 to TRBJ2-7; the match to TRBD2 covers 13 bases. CDR1 and CDR2 (germline): SQVTM, ANQGSEA. Germline trimming cut 6 bases from V and 3 bases from J; bases unmatched to any gene: 5. There are 14 residues in the CDR3. The chain's CDR3 is CSVRGLAGLYEQYF. CDR3 DNA: TGCAGCGTCCGGGGACTAGCGGGACTCTACGAGCAGTACTTC.

The V and J genes are TRBV6-5 and TRBJ2-5; 8 nucleotides align to TRBD1. The germline gives CDR1 MNHEY, CDR2 SVGAGI. The CDR3 runs 15 residues. The J segment lost 1 base and the V segment lost 5 bases, leaving 6 bases of the junction unmatched. DNA for the CDR3: TGTGCCAGCAGTCTATCCGGGACAGGCCAAGAGACCCAGTACTTC. Its protein product is CASSLSGTGQETQYF.

The chain is built from TRBV14 and TRBJ2-7, with 10 nucleotides matching TRBD1. The V segment lost 2 bases and the J segment 2 bases; nucleotides outside the gene matches: 12. Germline V gives CDR1 SGHDN, CDR2 FVKESK. The CDR3 loop spans 18 amino acids. The CDR3 sequence is CASSQLPGQGTSAYEQYF. CDR3 in DNA: TGTGCCAGCAGCCAATTACCGGGACAGGGGACATCGGCCTACGAGCAGTACTTC.

This clone was seen more than once but under ten times. The DNA for the CDR3 is TGCGCCAGCTCCCCTGGGGACAGGGCGAGGTCCTACAATGAGCAGTTCTTC. It codes for CASSPGDRARSYNEQFF. The chain carries TRBV5-1 and TRBJ2-1; 9 nucleotides agree with TRBD1. The CDR3 runs 17 residues. The germline V gene encodes CDR1 SGHRS and CDR2 YFSETQ. Trimming at V came to 7 bases and at J to 1 base, leaving 12 bases not matched to a gene.

The chain uses TRBV25-1 and TRBJ2-3, with D perhaps TRBD1 (7 bases). V was cut by 11 bases and J by 3 bases, with 15 bases left in between. Germline V gives CDR1 MGHDK, CDR2 SYGVNS. This CDR3 comprises 13 residues. The CDR3 nucleotides read TGTGCCGGGAGGACAGGAGCGACAGATACGCAGTATTTT. Its protein product is CAGRTGATDTQYF.

V is TRBV7-2 and J is TRBJ2-2; 7 nucleotides line up with TRBD1. The junction had 14 bases not matched to a gene; V was cut back by 6 bases and J by 13 bases. Germline assignment: CDR1 SGHTA and CDR2 FQGNSA. This CDR3 contains 14 residues. The CDR3 sequence is CASSSETGTGSLFF. The CDR3 DNA sequence: TGTGCCAGCAGTTCCGAGACAGGGACGGGGTCGCTGTTTTTT. Full variable domain (remainder filled in from reference TRBV7-2 and TRBJ2-2): GAGVSQSPSNKVTEKGKDVELRCDPISGHTALYWYRQSLGQGLEFLIYFQGNSAPDKSGLPSDRFSAERTGGSVSTLTIQRTQQEDSAVYLCASSSETGTGSLFFGEGSRLTVL.

The CDR3, as DNA: TGTGCCAGTACCCCGGCTCGGGGTCAGCCCCAGCATTTT. It translates to CASTPARGQPQHF. The chain is built from TRBV19 and TRBJ1-5; D uncertain. Germline V gives CDR1 LNHDA, CDR2 SQIVND (reference sequence). This CDR3 is built from 13 residues. Trimming pared 7 bases from V and 6 bases from J, leaving 13 bases between.

The chain couples TRBV4-2 to TRBJ1-5; D gene unclear. Germline CDR1 LGHNA, CDR2 YNFKEQ. There are 14 residues in the CDR3. V lost 4 bases and J lost 1, with 8 bases in between. The CDR3 DNA is TGTGCCAGCAGCCTCGGAGGAAGCAATCAGCCCCAGCATTTT. Residues: CASSLGGSNQPQHF.

This sequence joins TRBV6-5 and TRBJ2-3; tentatively, D is TRBD1 (6 bases). Germline-derived CDR1 and CDR2 are MNHEY and SVGAGI. The CDR3 runs to 15 residues. V was cut by 3 bases and J by 0 bases, with 10 bases left in between. This chain's CDR3 is CASSYYGTSTDTQYF. The CDR3 DNA reads as TGTGCCAGCAGTTATTACGGGACAAGCACAGATACGCAGTATTTT.

The chain combines TRBV10-3 with TRBJ2-2; D not certain. Trimming stripped 4 bases from V and 11 bases from J, with 11 bases between. Germline assignment: CDR1 ENHRY and CDR2 SYGVKD. This CDR3 has 12 residues. This CDR3 reads CAISGTERELFF. As DNA, the CDR3 is TGTGCCATCAGTGGCACCGAGCGAGAGCTGTTTTTT.

J is TRBJ1-5 and V is TRBV2; 8 positions match TRBD1. Trimming cost V 4 bases and J 0 bases; bases outside gene matches: 8. CDR1 and CDR2 (germline): SNHLY, FYNNEI. CDR3 size: 17 residues. The CDR3 DNA follows: TGTGCCAGCAGTGGGGACAGGATACTTTATAGCAATCAGCCCCAGCATTTT. This translates into CASSGDRILYSNQPQHF.

The chain combines TRBV29-1 with TRBJ2-2; a possible D gene is TRBD1 (5 bases). The CDR3 loop spans 14 amino acids. From germline, CDR1 is SQVTM and CDR2 ANQGSEA. Trimming removed 7 bases from V and 5 bases from J, with 17 bases in between. CDR3 in amino acids: CSAGKGVGTGELFF. CDR3 coding DNA: TGCAGCGCCGGTAAAGGGGTTGGAACCGGGGAGCTGTTTTTT.

This clone showed up just a few times. In DNA form, the CDR3 reads TGTGCCAGCAGCTTAGATGCAGGGCTGGGTGGCTACACCTTC. Its protein product is CASSLDAGLGGYTF. The chain combines TRBV11-2 with TRBJ1-2, with D perhaps matching TRBD1 (5 bases). Trimming shortened V by 0 bases and J by 7 bases, and 12 bases separated the two germline ends. The germline V gene encodes CDR1 SGHAT and CDR2 FQNNGV. This CDR3 spans 14 amino acids.